The 28 T cell receptor beta chains reported below all come from one sample, sequenced in a study of blood T cell repertoires in COVID-19. The repertoire was sequenced with immunoSEQ multiplex PCR; TCRdb's copy has only in-frame clones and lacks some. This table has about 76,000 clones, roughly three quarters appearing once. The sample consisted of peripheral blood. These receptors were collected from a human donor in a cohort sampled during active COVID-19.

V usage is TRBV7-6 and J usage is TRBJ2-3; 8 positions match TRBD2. The CDR3 is made up of 18 amino acids. The V segment lost 1 base and the J segment 4 bases; nucleotides outside the gene matches: 13. Germline assignment: CDR1 SGHVS and CDR2 FNYEAQ. As DNA, the CDR3 is TGTGCCAGCAGCTTAGGGTTGATCTCGGGGGGGGTCGCAGATACGCAGTATTTT. Translation gives CASSLGLISGGVADTQYF.

The rearrangement uses TRBV5-1 and TRBJ2-2; a weak D match, TRBD2 (5 bases). Germline loops: CDR1 SGHRS, CDR2 YFSETQ. The CDR3 length is 17 residues. The ends were cut back, 3 bases at V and 1 base at J, with 16 bases in the middle. The CDR3 spells CASSSGLSRRNTGELFF. The CDR3 DNA sequence: TGCGCCAGCAGCTCGGGGTTGTCGCGGAGGAACACCGGGGAGCTGTTTTTT. The full variable domain, with the rest looked up from reference TRBV5-1 and TRBJ2-2, is KAGVTQTPRYLIKTRGQQVTLSCSPISGHRSVSWYQQTPGQGLQFLFEYFSETQRNKGNFPGRFSGRQFSNSRSEMNVSTLELGDSALYLCASSSGLSRRNTGELFFGEGSRLTVL.

The chain is built from TRBV7-3 and TRBJ2-3, with D possibly matching TRBD2 (6 bases). The length of the CDR3 is 14 residues. The V and J ends lost 3 bases and 6 bases respectively, with 13 bases between them. Looked up from germline, CDR1 is SGHTA and CDR2 is FQGTGA. The CDR3 DNA sequence: TGTGCCAGCAGCTTCGGACTAACCCCCGATACGCAGTATTTT. This sequence encodes CASSFGLTPDTQYF.

This clone was seen more than once but under ten times. V gene TRBV3-1 (or the pseudogene TRBV3-2) combines with J gene TRBJ2-1; possible D gene TRBD2, 6 bases. The CDR3 has 13 amino acids. The V and J ends lost 0 bases and 12 bases respectively, with 12 bases between them. Germline V CDR1 and CDR2: LGHDT, YNNKEL (reference sequence). CDR3 protein: CASSQDWAGSQFF. For the CDR3, the DNA is TGTGCCAGCAGCCAAGATTGGGCGGGATCGCAGTTCTTC.

CDR3 amino acids: CASSPAFQVAETQYF. The DNA of the CDR3 is TGCGCCAGCAGCCCGGCTTTTCAGGTGGCAGAGACCCAGTACTTC. V gene TRBV5-1 combines with J gene TRBJ2-5; D remains ambiguous. From germline, CDR1 is SGHRS and CDR2 YFSETQ. This CDR3 has 15 residues. The V end was cut by 4 bases, the J end by 4 bases, with 17 bases between.

The J gene is TRBJ2-5, the V gene TRBV7-2, with 10 nucleotides matching TRBD2. The CDR3 is 14 amino acids. Germline CDR1 reads SGHTA; CDR2 reads FQGNSA. V lost 5 bases to trimming and J lost 5 bases; unmatched junction nucleotides: 5. Here the CDR3 reads CASSPERGGETQYF. The CDR3 DNA reads as TGTGCCAGCAGCCCTGAGCGGGGGGGGGAGACCCAGTACTTC.

The V gene is TRBV28, the J gene TRBJ1-5, with 7 bases matching TRBD1. The germline V gene encodes CDR1 MDHEN and CDR2 SYDVKM. This CDR3 spans 14 amino acids. Trimming at V came to 7 bases and at J to 6 bases, leaving 9 bases not matched to a gene. The CDR3 spells CASTPGQRVQPQHF. Written as DNA, the CDR3 is TGTGCCAGCACCCCGGGACAGAGGGTTCAGCCCCAGCATTTT. The full variable domain, with the rest looked up from reference TRBV28 and TRBJ1-5, is DVKVTQSSRYLVKRTGEKVFLECVQDMDHENMFWYRQDPGLGLRLIYFSYDVKMKEKGDIPEGYSVSREKKERFSLILESASTNQTSMYLCASTPGQRVQPQHFGDGTRLSIL.

The chain recombines TRBV19 with TRBJ2-5, with 7 bases that match TRBD2. This CDR3 comprises 14 residues. The germline CDR1 and CDR2 sequences are LNHDA and SQIVND (reference sequence). V gave up 1 base and J gave up 4 bases; unmatched junction bases: 3. The CDR3 protein is CASSIGGSGETQYF. The CDR3 nucleotides are TGTGCCAGTAGTATAGGCGGGAGTGGAGAGACCCAGTACTTC. Full variable domain (missing parts from reference TRBV19 and TRBJ2-5): DGGITQSPKYLFRKEGQNVTLSCEQNLNHDAMYWYRQDPGQGLRLIYYSQIVNDFQKGDIAEGYSVSREKKESFPLTVTSAQKNPTAFYLCASSIGGSGETQYFGPGTRLLVL.

The chain recombines TRBV5-5 with TRBJ2-1, with 11 bases that match TRBD2. Germline V gene lookup returns CDR1 SGHKS and CDR2 YYEKEE (reference sequence). After removal of 4 bases from V and 4 bases from J, the junction contained 4 bases not matched to a gene. The CDR3 spans 15 residues. CDR3 in amino acids: CASSPLAGEYNEQFF. CDR3 DNA sequence: TGTGCCAGCAGCCCACTAGCGGGGGAATACAATGAGCAGTTCTTC.

J is TRBJ2-7 and V is TRBV10-1, with 10 bases aligning to TRBD2. This CDR3 has 16 amino acids. V shed 4 bases and J 0 bases; nucleotides not matched to a gene: 6. CDR1 is WNHNN, CDR2 SYGVQD, per germline (reference sequence). For the CDR3, the DNA is TGCGCCAGCAGTGTCCCACTAGCGGGGAGCTCCTACGAGCAGTACGTC. Translated: CASSVPLAGSSYEQYV.

The chain carries TRBV7-3 and TRBJ1-1; 8 positions match TRBD1. CDR1 and CDR2 from the germline V gene are SGHTA and FQGTGA. The trim removed 1 base at V and 6 bases at J, leaving 4 bases unmatched. The CDR3 is 14 amino acids. CDR3 bases: TGTGCCAGCAGCTTAAGTTTGACAGGGGCTGAAGCTTTCTTT. Translating it yields CASSLSLTGAEAFF.

V gene TRBV4-2 combines with J gene TRBJ1-1; 7 bases match TRBD1. V lost 4 bases and J lost 1; bases outside the gene matches: 6. There are 15 residues in the CDR3. CDR1 and CDR2 from the germline V gene are LGHNA and YNFKEQ. CDR3 sequence (DNA): TGTGCCAGCAGCCGCCTGGGACAGACGAACACTGAAGCTTTCTTT. This gives the protein CASSRLGQTNTEAFF.

This chain connects TRBV5-4 to TRBJ2-7, with 8 nucleotides matching TRBD2. Trimming at V came to 2 bases and at J to 5 bases, leaving 9 bases not matched to a gene. Per germline, CDR1 SGHNT and CDR2 YYREEE (reference sequence). The CDR3 length is 15 residues. The CDR3 DNA reads TGTGCCAGCAGCTTTTCGAGCGGGGGACTCCACGAGCAGTACTTC. Translating gives CASSFSSGGLHEQYF.

The chain recombines TRBV19 with TRBJ1-1; 7 bases align to TRBD1. CDR1 LNHDA and CDR2 SQIVND come from the germline V gene (reference sequence). After removal of 5 bases from V and 0 bases from J, the junction contained 6 bases not matched to a gene. The CDR3 contains 15 residues. CDR3 loop: CASSPRDSMNTEAFF. The CDR3 DNA follows: TGTGCCAGTAGTCCCCGGGACAGTATGAACACTGAAGCTTTCTTT.

The chain carries TRBV11-3 and TRBJ2-1; a possible D gene is TRBD1 (6 bases). The CDR3 loop spans 16 amino acids. The V and J ends lost 1 base and 1 base respectively, with 11 bases between them. CDR1 is SGHNT, CDR2 YENEEA, per germline. The CDR3 DNA reads as TGTGCCAGCAGCTTAGTGGGGGCTGGGTCCTACAATGAGCAGTTCTTC. Translating it yields CASSLVGAGSYNEQFF.

This sequence joins TRBV7-3 and TRBJ2-3; TRBD2 aligns across 7 bases. The V and J ends lost 4 bases and 2 bases, in that order; junction bases with no gene match: 6. CDR1 is SGHTA and CDR2 is FQGTGA in the germline V gene. The CDR3 is 15 amino acids. The DNA of the CDR3 is TGTGCCAGCAGCTCGGCTAGCGGTAACACAGATACGCAGTATTTT. This gives the protein CASSSASGNTDTQYF.

This chain links TRBV19 with TRBJ1-1; 8 bases line up with TRBD1. This CDR3 is built from 14 residues. V shed 7 bases and J 5 bases; nucleotides not matched to a gene: 9. Germline V gene sequence: CDR1 LNHDA, CDR2 SQIVND (reference sequence). The CDR3 sequence: CASTRTGPRTEAFF. The CDR3 coding sequence is TGTGCCAGTACCCGGACAGGGCCGAGGACTGAAGCTTTCTTT.

CDR3 nucleotide sequence: TGTGCCAGCAGTTCCGGGGGGGCCGACACAGATACGCAGTATTTT. It yields the protein CASSSGGADTDTQYF. The rearrangement links TRBV28 to TRBJ2-3, with 8 bases lining up with TRBD2. CDR3 length: 15 residues. J lost 2 bases, V lost 4 bases, and 5 bases had no gene match. CDR1 is MDHEN and CDR2 is SYDVKM in the germline V gene.

The chain recombines TRBV28 with TRBJ2-4, with unresolved D. Germline assignment: CDR1 MDHEN and CDR2 SYDVKM. CDR3 length: 16 residues. V was cut by 6 bases and J by 3 bases, with 18 bases left in between. CDR3 residues: CASSQPHLVYKNIQYF. In DNA form, the CDR3 reads TGTGCCAGCAGCCAACCCCACCTAGTCTACAAAAACATTCAGTACTTC.

J is TRBJ2-1 and V is TRBV7-2, with 7 bases aligning to TRBD2. With 5 bases clipped from V and 0 bases from J, the junction kept 10 bases outside the gene matches. The germline V gene encodes CDR1 SGHTA and CDR2 FQGNSA. The length of the CDR3 is 17 residues. The CDR3 here is CASSRRSGVGSYNEQFF. The CDR3 nucleotides read TGTGCCAGCAGCCGGAGAAGCGGGGTCGGCTCCTACAATGAGCAGTTCTTC.

The chain recombines TRBV28 with TRBJ2-7; D may be TRBD1 (6 bases). Trimming took off 7 bases at V and 0 bases at J, with 10 bases between the two ends. The germline CDR1 and CDR2 sequences are MDHEN and SYDVKM. The CDR3 covers 13 residues. Written as DNA, the CDR3 is TGTGCCAGCATCGCAGGGGCCTCCTACGAGCAGTACTTC. Its protein is CASIAGASYEQYF.

The CDR3 region is CSVRQGTNYNEQFF. DNA for the CDR3: TGCAGCGTGAGACAGGGAACGAATTACAATGAGCAGTTCTTC. This sequence joins TRBV29-1 and TRBJ2-1; 7 bases align to TRBD1. Germline-derived CDR1 and CDR2 are SQVTM and ANQGSEA. This CDR3 comprises 14 residues. V gave up 6 bases and J gave up 4 bases; unmatched junction bases: 9.

This chain links TRBV15 with TRBJ2-3; D is unclear. Germline-derived CDR1 and CDR2 are LNHNV and YYDKDF (reference sequence). Deletions cut 0 bases from V and 5 bases from J, with 9 bases between. The CDR3 has 14 amino acids. CDR3 sequence: CATSRDRSLDTQYF. CDR3 DNA sequence: TGTGCCACCAGCAGAGATAGGAGTTTAGATACGCAGTATTTT.

The chain recombines TRBV2 with TRBJ2-1; perhaps TRBD1 as D (6 bases). Germline lookup yields CDR1 SNHLY and CDR2 FYNNEI. CDR3 size: 16 residues. Deletions cut 7 bases from V and 1 base from J, with 17 bases between. The CDR3 DNA follows: TGTGCCAGCAACGCGGACAGTCAAGCTTCCTACAATGAGCAGTTCTTC. Its translation: CASNADSQASYNEQFF.

This clone was observed a handful of times. The V and J genes are TRBV19 and TRBJ1-2; a possible D gene is TRBD1 (5 bases). Germline CDR1 and CDR2: LNHDA and SQIVND (reference sequence). V was clipped by 5 bases and J by 2 bases, with 15 bases between them. CDR3 length: 15 amino acids. This chain's CDR3 is CASSETGVANYGYTF. As DNA, the CDR3 is TGTGCCAGTAGTGAAACAGGAGTTGCAAACTATGGCTACACCTTC.

The rearrangement joins TRBV5-1 to TRBJ1-2, with 9 bases fitting TRBD1. V gave up 5 bases and J gave up 4 bases; unmatched junction bases: 9. Germline V gene sequence: CDR1 SGHRS, CDR2 YFSETQ. This CDR3 is 15 amino acids long. DNA of the CDR3: TGCGCCAGCAGGGTCGGGACAGGGCCGTCCTATGGCTACACCTTC. Its protein is CASRVGTGPSYGYTF.

A single count supports this clone. This sequence joins TRBV25-1 and TRBJ1-2; D is uncertain. The CDR3 totals 14 residues. Germline values: CDR1 MGHDK, CDR2 SYGVNS. The V and J ends lost 4 bases and 2 bases respectively, with 11 bases between them. DNA of the CDR3: TGTGCCAGCAGTGGGTTTCGGGAGAACTATGGCTACACCTTC. This gives the protein CASSGFRENYGYTF.

The CDR3 is CASSLIGRTTDTQYF. The DNA for the CDR3 is TGCGCCAGCAGCTTGATAGGGAGAACCACAGATACGCAGTATTTT. The chain carries TRBV5-1 and TRBJ2-3; D perhaps matches TRBD2 (5 bases). Trimming took off 1 base at V and 2 bases at J, with 11 bases between the two ends. The CDR3 has 15 amino acids. Per germline, CDR1 SGHRS and CDR2 YFSETQ.